Listed below are T cell receptor beta chains from one sample, sequenced in a study of cytomegalovirus exposure and HLA in healthy donors. Profiling relied on immunoSEQ multiplex PCR, and the TCRdb table lists in-frame clones only, not all of them. Of fewer than 400,000 clones in the sample, about nine tenths were seen once. Sequencing was performed on PBMCs. These receptors were collected from a woman under 30 in good health and CMV-seronegative. CDR3s include the opening cysteine and the closing phenylalanine or tryptophan. A D gene is named only where the DNA matches it firmly. Only some rows state a clone size, as once, few, many or a class for expanded clones.

abundance | j_gene | d_gene | v_gene | CDR3nt | CDR3aa
. | TRBJ1-3 | . | TRBV5-6 | TGTGCCAGCAGCACGCGGGGGGGAGGAAACACCATATATTTT | CASSTRGGGNTIYF
once | TRBJ1-1 | . | TRBV5-1 | TGCGCCAGCAGCTTGTCCAGTGGCACTGAAGCTTTCTTT | CASSLSSGTEAFF
few | TRBJ2-7 | . | TRBV5-1 | TGCGCCAGCAGCTCAGATTCATACGCGCAGTACTTC | CASSSDSYAQYF
. | TRBJ2-7 | . | TRBV9 | TGTGCCAGCAGCTCCCGAGGGGGGGGCAACGTCGAGCAGTACTTC | CASSSRGGGNVEQYF
. | TRBJ2-5 | TRBD1 | TRBV10-1 | TGCGCCAGCATAATTTGGACAGGTATGAGATTGGGGACCCAGTACTTC | CASIIWTGMRLGTQYF
. | TRBJ2-1 | TRBD1 | TRBV25-1 | TGTGCCTACGGAGGACAGGGGGCTGGGGGTGAGCAGTTCTTC | CAYGGQGAGGEQFF
. | TRBJ2-3 | . | TRBV13 | TGTGCCAGCAGCTTATCGTCTTGGTTGGAGGGCACAGATACGCAGTATTTT | CASSLSSWLEGTDTQYF
. | TRBJ2-2 | . | TRBV28 | TGTGCCAGCAGCCTACCCCTAGGACAAGGGGCCGGGGAGCTGTTTTTT | CASSLPLGQGAGELFF
. | TRBJ2-1 | TRBD2 | TRBV6-5 | TGTGCCAGCAGCTCGACTAGCGGCCTCAATGAGCAGTTCTTC | CASSSTSGLNEQFF
. | TRBJ1-3 | . | TRBV9 | TGTGCCAGCAGCCCGAGGACAGCAGCGCTCTCTGGAAACACCATATATTTT | CASSPRTAALSGNTIYF
. | TRBJ2-5 | TRBD1 | TRBV5-1 | TGCGCCAGCAGCTTGGCCCGGGACAGCAGAGGAGAGACCCAGTACTTC | CASSLARDSRGETQYF
once | TRBJ2-7 | . | TRBV7-6 | TGTGCCAGCAGCGGAGGATCTAGCTACTACGAGCAGTACTTC | CASSGGSSYYEQYF
. | TRBJ2-7 | . | TRBV6-1 | TGTGCCAGCAGTGAAGGGGAGCTGGCCTTAGCGGCCTACGAGCAGTACTTC | CASSEGELALAAYEQYF
once | TRBJ2-1 | TRBD2 | TRBV27 | TGTGCCAGCAGATATCTCAGCGGGAGTAGTTACAATGAGCAGTTCTTC | CASRYLSGSSYNEQFF
. | TRBJ2-7 | TRBD1 | TRBV5-1 | TGCGCCAGCAGCCCCCGGGACAGGGTCTACGAGCAGTACTTC | CASSPRDRVYEQYF
. | TRBJ1-1 | TRBD1 | TRBV6-1 | TGTGCCAGCAGCGAAGGGGCAGGGGGCCTCAAAGCTTTCTTT | CASSEGAGGLKAFF
. | TRBJ1-1 | . | TRBV5-4 | TGTGCCAGCAGCTTGGACAGGCTGAACACTGAAGCTTTCTTT | CASSLDRLNTEAFF
. | TRBJ2-7 | . | TRBV19 | TGTGCCAGTAGTACAACGACTAGTTTCTACGAGCAGTACTTC | CASSTTTSFYEQYF
. | TRBJ2-7 | . | TRBV19 | TGTGCCAGTAGTTGGGGGCAGGGACATACGGGAGGCTACGAGCAGTACTTC | CASSWGQGHTGGYEQYF
. | TRBJ2-1 | TRBD1 | TRBV6-5 | TGTGCCAGCAGTTACTCCGGGACAGGGGTAGACAATGAGCAGTTCTTC | CASSYSGTGVDNEQFF
. | TRBJ2-1 | . | TRBV7-3 | TGTGCCAGCAGCTCCCAAATCGGCTACAATGAGCAGTTCTTC | CASSSQIGYNEQFF
. | TRBJ2-7 | TRBD2 | TRBV30 | TGTGCCTGGACTCCCGGGCTAGCGGAAACCTACGAGCAGTACTTC | CAWTPGLAETYEQYF
. | TRBJ2-7 | TRBD2 | TRBV7-9 | TGTGCCAGCAGCTCGGGGACTAGCGGGAGCTCCTACGAGCAGTACTTC | CASSSGTSGSSYEQYF
. | TRBJ1-5 | . | TRBV2 | TGTGCCAGCAGTGAAACTTCAGGGCCCCAGCATTTT | CASSETSGPQHF
. | TRBJ2-2 | . | TRBV9 | TGTGCCTCCCAAGGAGGGGGCTTGGACACCGGGGAGCTGTTTTTT | CASQGGGLDTGELFF
. | TRBJ1-1 | . | TRBV4-3 | TGCGCCAGCAGGCCGGAACGAGGTGACACTGAAGCTTTCTTT | CASRPERGDTEAFF
once | TRBJ1-1 | TRBD1 | TRBV5-1 | TGCGCCAGCAGCGGGACCCACAGGGGTGACACTGAAGCTTTCTTT | CASSGTHRGDTEAFF
. | TRBJ2-7 | . | TRBV9 | TGTGCCAGCAGCGTAGGGGGATCAGGGGACGCCTACGAGCAGTACTTC | CASSVGGSGDAYEQYF
. | TRBJ1-1 | . | TRBV2 | TGTGCCAGCAGGAGTGGCGGGGGGGCTTTAGGTGAAGCTTTCTTT | CASRSGGGALGEAFF
. | TRBJ2-5 | TRBD2 | TRBV7-8 | TGTGCCAGCAGCGCCGGACTAGCGGGACGAGAGACCCAGTACTTC | CASSAGLAGRETQYF
. | TRBJ2-5 | . | TRBV13 | TGTGCCAGCAGCTTAGGCCTTGGAGCCCAAGAGACCCAGTACTTC | CASSLGLGAQETQYF
. | TRBJ2-5 | TRBD2 | TRBV29-1 | TGCAGCTTAATGACTCCGGGAGGGCAAGAGACCCAGTACTTC | CSLMTPGGQETQYF
. | TRBJ2-3 | . | TRBV7-6 | TGTGCCAGCAGCTTAAACTCTCGTGGAGATACGCAGTATTTT | CASSLNSRGDTQYF
. | TRBJ2-3 | . | TRBV5-3 | TGTGCCAGAAGCCGGAGGTACACGGCAATGAGAGATACGCAGTATTTT | CARSRRYTAMRDTQYF
. | TRBJ2-1 | TRBD2 | TRBV7-8 | TGTGCCAGCAGCTCGGCGGGACTAGCGGGGGCCTACAATGAGCAGTTCTTC | CASSSAGLAGAYNEQFF
. | TRBJ2-1 | . | TRBV18 | TGTGCCAGCTCACCGCCTAGCGACAATGAGCAGTTCTTC | CASSPPSDNEQFF
. | TRBJ2-1 | TRBD2 | TRBV4-3 | TGCGCCAGCAGTCGGGACTACTACAATGAGCAGTTCTTC | CASSRDYYNEQFF
. | TRBJ1-3 | . | TRBV4-3 | TGCGCCAGCAGCCAAAAGTCAGATTCTGGAAACACCATATATTTT | CASSQKSDSGNTIYF
. | TRBJ2-1 | TRBD2 | TRBV18 | TGTGCCAGCTCAAGCACTAGCGGGAGGGCCGATGAGCAGTTCTTC | CASSSTSGRADEQFF
medium-sized | TRBJ2-2 | TRBD2 | TRBV7-3 | TGTGCCAGCAGCTCTATTTCTACCGGGACTAGCGGTATTTTAACCGGGGAGCTGTTTTTT | CASSSISTGTSGILTGELFF
. | TRBJ1-1 | . | TRBV7-2 | TGTGCCACTCGGTCGGGGGACACTGAAGCTTTCTTT | CATRSGDTEAFF
. | TRBJ1-1 | TRBD1 | TRBV6-5 | TGTGCCAGCAGCCTGACAGGGGTTATGAACACTGAAGCTTTCTTT | CASSLTGVMNTEAFF
few | TRBJ1-2 | . | TRBV9 | TGTGCCAGCGGAGATAATGGCTACACCTTC | CASGDNGYTF
. | TRBJ1-1 | . | TRBV7-7 | TGTGCTAGCAGCTTAGGGCCCGGGTCTGAAGCTTTCTTT | CASSLGPGSEAFF
. | TRBJ2-1 | . | TRBV2 | TGTGCCAGCAGTGAGCTAGCGAACTACAATGAGCAGTTCTTC | CASSELANYNEQFF
. | TRBJ2-1 | . | TRBV9 | TGTGCCAGCAGCGTAGGAGGGAACGATGAGCAGTTCTTC | CASSVGGNDEQFF
once | TRBJ1-5 | TRBD1 | TRBV5-1 | TGCGCCAGCAGCCGTGGACAGGGTGATCAGCCCCAGCATTTT | CASSRGQGDQPQHF
. | TRBJ2-3 | . | TRBV5-6 | TGTGCCAGCAGCCAGGCCAGCACAGATACGCAGTATTTT | CASSQASTDTQYF